This T cell receptor beta chain was sequenced in a study of T-cell memory formation after mild COVID-19. Only one count was recorded for this clonotype. TCRdb ran MiXCR on the 5' RACE reads and lists one entry per CDR3 protein. The sample has about 290,000 distinct CDR3 sequences; approximately 15% are singletons. This CDR3 region has 15 residues. Germline loops: CDR1 SGHTA, CDR2 FQGNSA. Between the trimmed V and J ends, which lost 5 bases and 5 bases, there was a span of 18 bases. Sequenced: PBMCs or a T cell subset sorted from them (not recorded which). This sequence was found in a man aged 18 to 30 who had mild COVID-19 (a few samples of this study predate the infection). Cell type and time point are not known. The gene calls are TRBV7-2 and TRBJ2-5, with a weak D call TRBD2 (6 bases). As DNA, the CDR3 is TGTGCCAGCAGCAGTCAGGCGCGGGCGGGGGAGACCCAGTACTTC. It specifies CASSSQARAGETQYF.